The 10 T cell receptor beta chains in this list originate from one sample, sequenced in a study of blood T cell repertoires in COVID-19. Clones were read by immunoSEQ multiplex PCR, and TCRdb kept only the in-frame ones, dropping some. This table holds approximately 35,000 clones, over 70% found once. The source material was peripheral blood. Source of these receptors: a man in his fifties or sixties with active COVID-19.

This sequence joins TRBV2 and TRBJ2-7; 10 bases align to TRBD1. V lost 6 bases to trimming and J lost 3 bases; unmatched junction nucleotides: 8. In germline, CDR1 is SNHLY, CDR2 FYNNEI. The CDR3 length is 15 residues. DNA for the CDR3: TGTGCCAGCAGCCACGACAGGGGGCTCTACTACGAGCAGTACTTC. It codes for CASSHDRGLYYEQYF.

V is TRBV10-1 and J is TRBJ2-7, with 10 bases aligning to TRBD2. V lost 5 bases, J lost 6 bases, and 10 bases stayed unmatched. This CDR3 region has 15 residues. Germline V gives CDR1 WNHNN, CDR2 SYGVQD (reference sequence). The CDR3 DNA reads as TGCGCCAGCAGTCCTAGGGCTAGCGGGAGCAGCGAGCAGTACTTC. This sequence encodes CASSPRASGSSEQYF.

As DNA, the CDR3 is TGTGCCAGCAGCAGAAACAGGGGGCAGGATTCACCCCTCCACTTT. Residues: CASSRNRGQDSPLHF. The genes are TRBV6-5 and TRBJ1-6, with 9 bases that match TRBD1. Germline V gives CDR1 MNHEY, CDR2 SVGAGI. The trim removed 6 bases at V and 8 bases at J, leaving 8 bases unmatched. The length of the CDR3 is 15 residues.

This rearrangement joins TRBV29-1 to TRBJ2-7; D not certain. V gave up 4 bases and J gave up 0 bases, with 7 bases separating them. This CDR3 is built from 12 residues. The germline V gene has CDR1 SQVTM and CDR2 ANQGSEA. CDR3 in DNA: TGCAGCGTTGCCGTGTACTCCTACGAGCAGTACTTC. Translated, it gives CSVAVYSYEQYF.

The V and J genes are TRBV2 and TRBJ1-1; 7 bases line up with TRBD1. V shed 6 bases, J shed 0 bases, and the junction held 4 bases outside the gene matches. The CDR3 sequence is 14 residues long. Per germline, CDR1 SNHLY and CDR2 FYNNEI. CDR3 loop: CASRGDSMNTEAFF. The CDR3 DNA is TGTGCCAGCAGGGGGGACAGCATGAACACTGAAGCTTTCTTT.

The chain employs TRBV6-7 and TRBJ2-3; 8 bases align to TRBD2. TRBV6-7 is designated an ORF whose function remains uncertain. V lost 7 bases and J lost 4; bases outside the gene matches: 7. The CDR3 runs 14 residues. The CDR3 bases are TGTGCCAGCAATGAGACTAGCGAGGCAGATACGCAGTATTTT. Its translation: CASNETSEADTQYF.

The gene calls are TRBV18 and TRBJ2-2; 10 positions agree with TRBD2. Germline CDR1 is KGHSH and CDR2 is LQKENI. J lost 3 bases, V lost 3 bases, and 4 bases had no gene match. The CDR3 loop spans 16 amino acids. In nucleotides, the CDR3 is TGTGCCAGCTCACCCTATGGACTAGCGGACACCGGGGAGCTGTTTTTT. Protein product: CASSPYGLADTGELFF.

The gene calls are TRBV5-1 and TRBJ2-5, with 8 nucleotides matching TRBD2. This CDR3 comprises 18 residues. Germline CDR1 reads SGHRS; CDR2 reads YFSETQ. Trimming removed 4 bases from V and 5 bases from J; junction bases left unmatched: 19. In DNA form, the CDR3 reads TGCGCCAGCAGCCTCGGACTAGCAAGTGGAATCGGGCGGGAGACCCAGTACTTC. Amino acids: CASSLGLASGIGRETQYF.

This rearrangement joins TRBV4-1 to TRBJ1-5; D unclear. Trimming cost V 8 bases and J 4 bases, with 18 bases left between them. This CDR3 has 15 residues. The V gene's germline CDR1 is MGHRA and CDR2 YSYEKL. CDR3 sequence (DNA): TGCGCCAGCGTTAGAGGAGCTTCAGAAAATCAGCCCCAGCATTTT. Its protein is CASVRGASENQPQHF.

This chain links TRBV15 with TRBJ2-5, with 9 bases that match TRBD2. After removal of 0 bases from V and 5 bases from J, the junction contained 7 bases not matched to a gene. This CDR3 has 16 residues. Germline lookup yields CDR1 LNHNV and CDR2 YYDKDF (reference sequence). The CDR3 DNA sequence: TGTGCCACCAGCAGAGATCGGTGGGCGGGGGGGGAGACCCAGTACTTC. This sequence encodes CATSRDRWAGGETQYF.